This T cell receptor (beta chain) was recovered during a study of blood T cell repertoires in COVID-19. In the study overall: The study drew acute and convalescent COVID-19 samples from the United States, Italy and Spain.

V dropped 3 bases and J dropped 5 bases, with 10 bases sitting between them. The germline V gene encodes CDR1 LNHDA and CDR2 SQIVND (reference sequence). CDR3 length: 13 residues. Sequencing was performed with immunoSEQ multiplex PCR; in TCRdb, only in-frame clones are kept and a portion is missing. The sample shows about 43,000 clones, 75% to 90% of them seen only once. This chain links TRBV19 with TRBJ1-1; D is unresolved. The TCR comes from a man aged 55 to 70 with active COVID-19. The sequencing sample was made of peripheral blood. For the CDR3, the DNA is TGTGCCAGTAGTATGGCCCGAGGGACTGAAGCTTTCTTT. It specifies CASSMARGTEAFF.